The clone carrying this TCR beta chain has at least ten counts. Its antigen remains unidentified. These data come from a study of T-cell reconstitution after alpha-beta-depleted transplantation in children. Whole-study findings and limits: Alpha-beta T cells about two months after transplant reportedly derived from several hundred expanded graft clones. T-cell counts and diversity were attributed mostly to newly produced T cells one year after transplant. There were some patients whose high TCRbeta diversity at day 60 came from surviving recipient T cells and thymic progenitors.

Researchers prepared the TCRbeta library using unique molecular identifiers, the study reports. TCRdb used MiXCR to reprocess the PCR reads, holding one entry per CDR3 protein. In the table there are fewer than 550,000 distinct CDR3 sequences, around 10% of which are singletons. Deletions cut 0 bases from V and 4 bases from J, with 21 bases between. Germline CDR1 is LGHNA and CDR2 is YSLEER. This CDR3 comprises 18 residues. This rearrangement joins TRBV4-3 to TRBJ2-5; a possible D gene is TRBD1 (6 bases). The origin of this receptor is a female patient between 2 and 15 years old who had a stem cell transplant for aplastic anemia, so the T cells may come from the graft donor. The input for sequencing was PBMCs, mostly from graft donor cells, taken 180 days after TCRalphabeta/CD19-depleted stem cell transplant. CDR3 nucleotide sequence: TGCGCCAGCAGCCAAGATGCTCCGACAGGCTGGACCGGAGAGACCCAGTACTTC. This encodes CASSQDAPTGWTGETQYF.